This T cell receptor (beta chain) emerged from a study of T cells in localized non-small cell lung cancer. This clone was found a few times. Per germline, CDR1 KGHSH and CDR2 LQKENI. The CDR3 spans 12 residues. The assay was immunoSEQ multiplex PCR, and TCRdb's table has in-frame clones only and misses some. Here the sample spans roughly 1,700 clones, 20% to 25% being singletons. The rearrangement joins TRBV18 to TRBJ2-7; 8 nucleotides match TRBD1. This clonotype was sampled from a female donor over 55 with stage II lung adenocarcinoma. Specimen: lung tumor tissue, collected before any cancer treatment. The CDR3: CATGTGSYEQYF. The DNA for the CDR3 is TGTGCAACAGGGACAGGATCCTACGAGCAGTACTTC.